The 9 T cell receptor beta chains listed next were all sequenced from one sample in a study of T cell responses to AZD1222 COVID-19 vaccine. This table comes from immunoSEQ multiplex PCR, and its TCRdb copy is limited to in-frame clones, with some not included. This table holds roughly 120,000 clones, 88% found once. This sample comprised peripheral blood, obtained 28 days after the second AZD1222 dose. All receptors come from an adult who received the AZD1222 COVID-19 vaccine.

The chain joins TRBV2 to TRBJ1-1; 8 bases align to TRBD1. The length of the CDR3 is 14 residues. Germline V CDR1 and CDR2: SNHLY, FYNNEI. V shed 4 bases, J shed 1 base, and the junction held 2 bases outside the gene matches. The chain's CDR3 is CASSGGQGNTEAFF. CDR3 DNA sequence: TGTGCCAGCAGTGGTGGACAGGGGAACACTGAAGCTTTCTTT.

This clone was seen a few times. V and J are TRBV28 and TRBJ1-2; 9 bases fit TRBD1. J lost 2 bases, V lost 5 bases, and 3 bases had no gene match. CDR3 length: 14 residues. Looked up from germline, CDR1 is MDHEN and CDR2 is SYDVKM. The CDR3 reads CASSAGTGNYGYTF. The CDR3 bases are TGTGCCAGCAGTGCCGGGACAGGGAACTATGGCTACACCTTC.

The chain is built from TRBV19 and TRBJ1-1; maybe TRBD1 (5 bases). Trimming removed 7 bases from V and 1 base from J, with 13 bases in between. The V gene's germline CDR1 is LNHDA and CDR2 SQIVND (reference sequence). The CDR3 is 14 amino acids. The CDR3 nucleotides are TGTGCCAGTAATGGGGGAAATGGGAACACTGAAGCTTTCTTT. This translates into CASNGGNGNTEAFF.

CDR3 nucleotides: TGCGCCAGCAGCTTCCGATTTACTAGCGGGATTGTGGATGAGCAGTTCTTC. Translating gives CASSFRFTSGIVDEQFF. The chain joins TRBV5-1 to TRBJ2-1; 10 bases line up with TRBD2. The CDR3 length is 17 residues. Germline V gene sequence: CDR1 SGHRS, CDR2 YFSETQ. The V and J ends lost 2 bases and 8 bases, in that order; junction bases with no gene match: 13.

This clone has a single count. This chain links TRBV28 with TRBJ1-2; D is uncertain. Germline V gives CDR1 MDHEN, CDR2 SYDVKM. The V and J ends lost 3 bases and 2 bases respectively, with 10 bases between them. The CDR3 length is 14 residues. The CDR3 nucleotides read TGTGCCAGCAGTTTCAGTAGGGCCAACTATGGCTACACCTTC. This encodes CASSFSRANYGYTF.

CDR3 bases: TGTGCCAGCAGGTTAGGCGGCACCGGGGAGCTGTTTTTT. Translating it yields CASRLGGTGELFF. The V gene is TRBV21-1, the J gene TRBJ2-2; the DNA was not compared with TRBD2, the D call given in the table. TRBV21-1 is an annotated pseudogene. This CDR3 spans 13 amino acids.

The rearrangement links TRBV5-1 to TRBJ1-1; TRBD1 might be the D (5 bases). CDR1 is SGHRS and CDR2 is YFSETQ in the germline V gene. This CDR3 has 18 residues. V was clipped by 4 bases and J by 1 base, with 23 bases between them. CDR3 sequence (DNA): TGCGCCAGCAGCCCATTCGGGACGGTACCAACCGGGAACACTGAAGCTTTCTTT. Its translation is CASSPFGTVPTGNTEAFF.

CDR3 region: CASSHHPPGSSMNTEAFF. The CDR3 nucleotides are TGTGCCAGCAGCCACCACCCCCCGGGGTCATCCATGAACACTGAAGCTTTCTTT. The rearrangement uses TRBV6-2 or TRBV6-3 and TRBJ1-1; D is undetermined. The V and J ends lost 6 bases and 0 bases respectively, with 23 bases between them. Germline CDR1 MNHEY, CDR2 SVGEGT. This CDR3 comprises 18 residues.

The chain is built from TRBV6-4 and TRBJ2-1; D may match TRBD1 or TRBD2 (5 bases each). Between the trimmed V and J ends, which lost 2 bases and 1 base, there was a span of 9 bases. The CDR3 is made up of 15 amino acids. From germline, CDR1 is MRHNA and CDR2 SNTAGT. CDR3 amino acids: CASSDGGGSYNEQFF. As DNA, the CDR3 is TGTGCCAGCAGTGACGGTGGGGGTTCCTACAATGAGCAGTTCTTC.